Shown below are 5 T cell receptor beta chains from a single sample sequenced in a study of cytomegalovirus exposure and HLA in healthy donors. The PCR had 60 Vbeta and 13 Jbeta primers. The protocol was immunoSEQ multiplex PCR, while the TCRdb copy is restricted to in-frame clones and leaves out a portion. Altogether over 150,000 clones are present, around 75% being singletons, with the ten largest covering 2.9%. Sequences were obtained from PBMCs. The receptors originated from a male donor in good health and CMV-seronegative.

This clone came up once. The rearrangement joins TRBV19 to TRBJ1-5, with D unclear. This CDR3 has 15 residues. Germline CDR1 and CDR2: LNHDA and SQIVND (reference sequence). The ends were cut back, 3 bases at V and 2 bases at J, with 11 bases in the middle. Written as DNA, the CDR3 is TGTGCCAGTAGTATTGCAGGATTTGGCAATCAGCCCCAGCATTTT. Residues: CASSIAGFGNQPQHF.

This clone was seen only a few times. The rearrangement uses TRBV4-1 and TRBJ1-2, with D possibly being TRBD1 (5 bases). CDR1 MGHRA and CDR2 YSYEKL come from the germline V gene. The length of the CDR3 is 14 residues. Trimming removed 8 bases from V and 0 bases from J, with 13 bases in between. This chain's CDR3 is CASRTTSSNYGYTF. CDR3 sequence (DNA): TGCGCCAGCCGGACAACCTCATCTAACTATGGCTACACCTTC.

The chain is built from TRBV4-2 and TRBJ2-1; 10 nucleotides align to TRBD2. The V and J ends lost 0 bases and 10 bases, in that order; junction bases with no gene match: 9. There are 16 residues in the CDR3. Germline V gene lookup returns CDR1 LGHNA and CDR2 YNFKEQ. CDR3 nucleotides: TGTGCCAGCAGCCAAGATGGGAGCGGGGGGGCCTCGGAGCAGTTCTTC. Protein product: CASSQDGSGGASEQFF.

The V and J genes are TRBV6-5 and TRBJ2-3; the match to TRBD1 covers 10 bases. V lost 5 bases and J lost 8; bases outside the gene matches: 10. CDR3 length equals 15 residues. Germline CDR1 and CDR2: MNHEY and SVGAGI. The CDR3 nucleotides are TGTGCCAGCAGTCCCGGACAGGGGGGGATTCGTACGCAGTATTTT. Its protein product is CASSPGQGGIRTQYF.

The V and J genes are TRBV5-1 and TRBJ2-2; 9 bases line up with TRBD1. Germline V CDR1 and CDR2: SGHRS, YFSETQ. V trimming: 6 bases; J trimming: 4 bases; junction bases outside the gene matches: 7. The CDR3 totals 15 residues. CDR3 residues: CASTRLDRGTGELFF. For the CDR3, the DNA is TGCGCCAGCACCCGTCTGGACAGGGGCACCGGGGAGCTGTTTTTT.